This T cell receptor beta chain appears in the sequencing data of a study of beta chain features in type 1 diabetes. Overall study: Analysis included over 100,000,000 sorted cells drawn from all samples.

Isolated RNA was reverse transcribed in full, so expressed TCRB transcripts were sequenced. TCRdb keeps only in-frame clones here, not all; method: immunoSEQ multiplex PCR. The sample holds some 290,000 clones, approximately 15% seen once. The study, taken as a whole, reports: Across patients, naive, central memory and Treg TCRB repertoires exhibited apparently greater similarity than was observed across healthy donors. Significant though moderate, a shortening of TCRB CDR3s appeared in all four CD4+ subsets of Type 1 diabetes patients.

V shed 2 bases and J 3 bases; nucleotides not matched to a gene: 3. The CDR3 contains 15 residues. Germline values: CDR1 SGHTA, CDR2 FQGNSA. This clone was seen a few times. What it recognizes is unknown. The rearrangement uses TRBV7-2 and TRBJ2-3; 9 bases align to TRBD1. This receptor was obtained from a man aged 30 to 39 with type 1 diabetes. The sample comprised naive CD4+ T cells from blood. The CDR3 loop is CASSLQTGGTDTQYF. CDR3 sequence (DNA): TGTGCCAGCAGCTTACAGACAGGGGGGACAGATACGCAGTATTTT.